A single sample is the source of the 24 T cell receptor beta chains below, sequenced in a study of radiation and T cells in renal cell carcinoma. Here immunoSEQ multiplex PCR was the method, and the copy in TCRdb shows in-frame clones only, minus some. The profile shows under 20,000 clones, less than 65% of them singletons. The treatment is: 15 Gy SBRT to primary tumor, nephrectomy 4 weeks later. This specimen consisted of tumor tissue, obtained from a patient whose treatment included radiotherapy and nephrectomy. The origin of the receptors is a woman in her seventies with renal cell carcinoma.

V and J are TRBV9 and TRBJ2-3; D unclear. The V gene's germline CDR1 is SGDLS and CDR2 YYNGEE. This CDR3 region has 14 residues. V was trimmed by 1 base and J by 0 bases, leaving 6 bases between them. The CDR3 reads CASSVRQSTDTQYF. The DNA of the CDR3 is TGTGCCAGCAGCGTAAGGCAGAGCACAGATACGCAGTATTTT.

This clone has more than one count but fewer than ten. The chain combines TRBV5-1 with TRBJ1-4; D unclear. The V gene lost 4 bases and the J gene lost 6 bases, with 16 bases spanning the gap. The germline CDR1 and CDR2 sequences are SGHRS and YFSETQ. The CDR3 is 15 amino acids. CDR3 protein: CASSPGGPVYEKLFF. The DNA for the CDR3 is TGCGCCAGCAGCCCCGGCGGCCCTGTGTATGAAAAACTGTTTTTT.

The DNA of the CDR3 is TGTGCCAGCAGCCTGCCGGGACGGGGTAGCTCTGGAAACACCATATATTTT. This translates into CASSLPGRGSSGNTIYF. The V gene is TRBV5-4, the J gene TRBJ1-3; a weak D match, TRBD1 (5 bases). Trimming removed 4 bases from V and 0 bases from J, with 17 bases in between. The CDR3 is 17 amino acids. Germline CDR1 is SGHNT and CDR2 is YYREEE (reference sequence).

This clone was recorded a few times. The chain joins TRBV9 to TRBJ1-2, with 10 nucleotides matching TRBD1. Germline V lookup: CDR1 SGDLS, CDR2 YYNGEE. This CDR3 is built from 15 residues. The J segment lost 1 base and the V segment lost 4 bases, leaving 4 bases of the junction unmatched. CDR3 loop: CASSPRDRGNYGYTF. CDR3 bases: TGTGCCAGCAGCCCTCGGGACAGGGGTAACTATGGCTACACCTTC.

The chain links TRBV27 to TRBJ2-1; D not resolved. V dropped 6 bases and J dropped 7 bases, with 16 bases sitting between them. This CDR3 contains 14 residues. Germline loops: CDR1 MNHEY, CDR2 SMNVEV (reference sequence). The CDR3 sequence is CASSPDPRVNEQFF. The CDR3 region has the DNA TGTGCCAGCAGCCCAGACCCACGGGTAAATGAGCAGTTCTTC.

A few counts support this clone. V is TRBV5-4 and J is TRBJ1-2, with D possibly being TRBD1 (6 bases). With 4 bases removed from V and 7 bases from J, the gap between germline ends came to 14 bases. Germline CDR1 SGHNT, CDR2 YYREEE (reference sequence). The CDR3 loop spans 13 amino acids. For the CDR3, the DNA is TGTGCCAGCAGCCCAAGGGGGGGACGTGGCTACACCTTC. Translation gives CASSPRGGRGYTF.

The rearrangement links TRBV19 to TRBJ1-5; D is ambiguous. The CDR3 sequence is 14 residues long. CDR1 and CDR2 from the germline V gene are LNHDA and SQIVND (reference sequence). Trimming pared 3 bases from V and 0 bases from J, leaving 6 bases between. The CDR3 coding sequence is TGTGCCAGTAGTATCAACCGTAGCAATCAGCCCCAGCATTTT. It translates to CASSINRSNQPQHF.

The chain combines TRBV7-3 with TRBJ2-5, with 9 nucleotides matching TRBD1. The ends lost 5 bases at V and 5 bases at J; junction bases unmatched: 3. The CDR3 length is 13 residues. CDR1 and CDR2 (germline): SGHTA, FQGTGA. Here the CDR3 reads CASSPGQGETQYF. The CDR3 DNA is TGTGCCAGCAGCCCCGGACAGGGGGAGACCCAGTACTTC.

This clone was counted a few times. The CDR3 sequence: CASSLAAGLKGEQYF. CDR3 coding DNA: TGTGCCAGCAGCTTAGCGGCAGGGCTTAAGGGCGAGCAGTACTTC. The rearrangement uses TRBV7-2 and TRBJ2-7, with D tentatively TRBD1 (5 bases). Germline V CDR1 and CDR2: SGHTA, FQGNSA. V dropped 0 bases and J dropped 6 bases, with 15 bases sitting between them. The CDR3 length is 15 residues.

The chain is built from TRBV4-1 and TRBJ1-5; the D gene is possibly TRBD1 (5 bases). The CDR3 length is 17 residues. The germline V gene has CDR1 MGHRA and CDR2 YSYEKL. V was trimmed by 0 bases and J by 6 bases, leaving 18 bases between them. DNA of the CDR3: TGCGCCAGCAGCCAAGATCTCGTCGGCAGGGATGTTCAGCCCCAGCATTTT. It specifies CASSQDLVGRDVQPQHF.

The chain carries TRBV5-1 and TRBJ1-1; 9 bases match TRBD1. The germline CDR1 and CDR2 sequences are SGHRS and YFSETQ. The CDR3 contains 15 residues. J gave up 1 base and V 4 bases, and 5 bases lay outside the gene matches. CDR3 bases: TGCGCCAGCAGCGGGACAGGGCTCGGGAACACTGAAGCTTTCTTT. Protein product: CASSGTGLGNTEAFF. Together with reference TRBV5-1 and TRBJ1-1, the CDR3 gives the full variable domain: KAGVTQTPRYLIKTRGQQVTLSCSPISGHRSVSWYQQTPGQGLQFLFEYFSETQRNKGNFPGRFSGRQFSNSRSEMNVSTLELGDSALYLCASSGTGLGNTEAFFGQGTRLTVV.

The V and J genes are TRBV9 and TRBJ1-2, with 9 bases matching TRBD1. The CDR3 has 15 residues. Germline lookup yields CDR1 SGDLS and CDR2 YYNGEE. V was clipped by 4 bases and J by 7 bases; unmatched bases: 11. The CDR3 DNA follows: TGTGCCAGCAGCCCCGGGGGACAGGGCTATTTTGGCTACACCTTC. Its translation: CASSPGGQGYFGYTF.

The J gene is TRBJ1-1, the V gene TRBV27, with D unresolved. Per germline, CDR1 MNHEY and CDR2 SMNVEV (reference sequence). The CDR3 has 13 residues. The V and J ends lost 3 bases and 1 base respectively, with 6 bases between them. CDR3 in DNA: TGTGCCAGCAGTTTCCACGGGAACACTGAAGCTTTCTTT. It yields the protein CASSFHGNTEAFF.

This clone has only a few counts. V usage is TRBV29-1 and J usage is TRBJ2-7; the D gene is possibly TRBD2 (6 bases). V shed 5 bases and J shed 6 bases, with 17 bases lying between them. The CDR3 spans 13 residues. The germline V gene encodes CDR1 SQVTM and CDR2 ANQGSEA. Here the CDR3 DNA reads TGCAGCGTTAGAGGAGGGATCGGGGGCGAGCAGTACTTC. Its protein product is CSVRGGIGGEQYF.

The chain is built from TRBV27 and TRBJ1-1, with D perhaps TRBD1 (6 bases). V was cut by 5 bases and J by 4 bases, with 14 bases left in between. Germline V lookup: CDR1 MNHEY, CDR2 SMNVEV (reference sequence). The CDR3 sequence is 14 residues long. CDR3 coding DNA: TGTGCCAGCAGTGCACAACAGGGTGGCACTGAAGCTTTCTTT. Translating it yields CASSAQQGGTEAFF.

V is TRBV5-1 and J is TRBJ2-3; possibly TRBD1 for D (6 bases). The V end lost 9 bases, the J end lost 1 base, and 15 bases lay between the germline ends. This CDR3 spans 14 amino acids. Germline V gene lookup returns CDR1 SGHRS and CDR2 YFSETQ. CDR3 residues: CATRRDMGTDTQYF. CDR3 coding DNA: TGCGCCACGCGTCGGGACATGGGCACAGATACGCAGTATTTT. Complete variable domain (other parts from reference TRBV5-1 and TRBJ2-3): KAGVTQTPRYLIKTRGQQVTLSCSPISGHRSVSWYQQTPGQGLQFLFEYFSETQRNKGNFPGRFSGRQFSNSRSEMNVSTLELGDSALYLCATRRDMGTDTQYFGPGTRLTVL.

The rearrangement links TRBV7-9 to TRBJ2-3; D remains unclear. V was pared by 0 bases and J by 2 bases, with 9 bases between. Germline V lookup: CDR1 SEHNR, CDR2 FQNEAQ (reference sequence). The CDR3 covers 15 residues. DNA for the CDR3: TGTGCCAGCAGCTTAGCGCCTGCGGCCACAGATACGCAGTATTTT. Translated: CASSLAPAATDTQYF.

This clone is categorized as medium-sized. The chain joins TRBV4-2 to TRBJ1-5; D is possibly TRBD1 (5 bases). V was clipped by 0 bases and J by 8 bases, with 11 bases between them. Per germline, CDR1 LGHNA and CDR2 YNFKEQ. The CDR3 runs to 14 residues. CDR3 sequence: CASSQDPGWEPQHF. CDR3 bases: TGTGCCAGCAGCCAAGATCCAGGGTGGGAGCCCCAGCATTTT.

The chain links TRBV11-2 to TRBJ2-5; D unclear. The germline V and J ends were trimmed by 8 bases and 4 bases, with 8 bases remaining between them. This CDR3 is built from 11 residues. The germline CDR1 and CDR2 sequences are SGHAT and FQNNGV. CDR3 loop: CASGLGETQYF. The CDR3 DNA follows: TGTGCCAGCGGGTTAGGAGAGACCCAGTACTTC.

This sequence joins TRBV7-2 and TRBJ1-2, with D maybe TRBD1 (5 bases). The CDR3 extends over 14 amino acids. CDR1 and CDR2 from the germline V gene are SGHTA and FQGNSA. Trimming removed 1 base at V and 2 bases at J, with 8 bases between. Here the CDR3 reads CASSLDGANYGYTF. Written as DNA, the CDR3 is TGTGCCAGCAGCTTAGACGGGGCCAACTATGGCTACACCTTC.

The chain is built from TRBV5-6 and TRBJ2-1; D remains unclear. Germline lookup yields CDR1 SGHDT and CDR2 YYEEEE. The CDR3 extends over 11 amino acids. Trimming took off 1 base at V and 8 bases at J, with 4 bases between the two ends. The CDR3 DNA reads as TGTGCCAGCAGCTTGTCGCATGAGCAGTTCTTC. Amino acids: CASSLSHEQFF.

The chain carries TRBV2 and TRBJ2-4, with 9 nucleotides matching TRBD1. Germline trimming cut 0 bases from V and 11 bases from J; bases unmatched to any gene: 8. The CDR3 spans 15 residues. Germline CDR1 SNHLY, CDR2 FYNNEI. CDR3 DNA: TGTGCCAGCAGTGAAGCGCGGGACAGGGTGGGATTTCAGTACTTC. It yields the protein CASSEARDRVGFQYF. Full variable domain (outside the CDR3, taken from reference TRBV2 and TRBJ2-4): EPEVTQTPSHQVTQMGQEVILRCVPISNHLYFYWYRQILGQKVEFLVSFYNNEISEKSEIFDDQFSVERPDGSNFTLKIRSTKLEDSAMYFCASSEARDRVGFQYFGAGTRLSVL.

CDR3 in DNA: TGTGCCAGTAGTATAGGTCCGGACACGATCCACGAGCAGTACTTC. It is translated as CASSIGPDTIHEQYF. V is TRBV19 and J is TRBJ2-7, with D tentatively TRBD1 (5 bases). With 1 base removed from V and 5 bases from J, the gap between germline ends came to 15 bases. The CDR3 consists of 15 residues. CDR1 is LNHDA, CDR2 SQIVND, per germline (reference sequence).

For the CDR3, the DNA is TGTGCCAGCAGCGTAGATGAGGGCACAGATACGCAGTATTTT. Amino acids: CASSVDEGTDTQYF. The chain has TRBV9 and TRBJ2-3; no reliable D call. Trimming removed 0 bases at V and 1 base at J, with 6 bases between. The CDR3 contains 14 residues. Germline V lookup: CDR1 SGDLS, CDR2 YYNGEE.